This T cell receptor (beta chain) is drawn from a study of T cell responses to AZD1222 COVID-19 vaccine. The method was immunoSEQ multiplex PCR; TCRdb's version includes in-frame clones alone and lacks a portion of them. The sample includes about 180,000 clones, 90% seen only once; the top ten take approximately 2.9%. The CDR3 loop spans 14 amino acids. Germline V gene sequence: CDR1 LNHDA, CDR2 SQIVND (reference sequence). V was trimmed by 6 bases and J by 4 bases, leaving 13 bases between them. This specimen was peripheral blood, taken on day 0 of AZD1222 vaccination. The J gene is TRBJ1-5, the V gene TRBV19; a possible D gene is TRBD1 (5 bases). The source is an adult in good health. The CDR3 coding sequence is TGTGCCAGTAGCGTTAATCAGGGAAATCAGCCCCAGCATTTT. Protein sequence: CASSVNQGNQPQHF.